What follows are 2 T cell receptor beta chains derived from one specimen sequenced in a study of tumor and adjacent non-tumor tissue in lung cancer. TCRbeta libraries were built with three rounds of nested PCR, modified from ARM-PCR. TCRdb analysed the multiplex PCR reads with MiXCR anew, one entry per CDR3 protein. The sample has tens of thousands of distinct CDR3 sequences, nearly 70% seen once; the top ten hold roughly 25%. This sample's RNA came from whole unsorted tissue. Distant lung tissue was collected more than 3 cm away from the tumor edge. Sequenced: distant non-tumor lung tissue. The receptor source for this set is a woman aged 45 to 65 with non-small cell lung cancer.

This clonotype was recorded once. The J gene is TRBJ2-7, the V gene TRBV13; D perhaps matches TRBD1 (6 bases). The J call may be faulty, since TRBJ2-1 better matches the DNA end. CDR3 size: 13 residues. CDR1 and CDR2 (germline): PRHDT, FYEKMQ (reference sequence). CDR3 bases: TGTGCCAGCAGCTTAAACAGGGCCTACAAGCAGTTCTTC. Protein sequence: CASSLNRAYKQFF.

Concerning this clonotype itself: The missing conserved phenylalanine or tryptophan at the end of this CDR3 makes a read error likely. J is TRBJ2-5 and V is TRBV10-3, with D possibly TRBD2 on 6 matching bases. Germline CDR1 and CDR2: ENHRY and SYGVKD. The V end was cut by 8 bases, the J end by 5 bases, with 18 bases between. The CDR3 totals 14 residues. The CDR3 DNA sequence: TGTGCCATCGGGCCTCCCGGAGGGAGTGAGACCCAGTACTTG. Protein: CAIGPPGGSETQYL.